Below are 26 T cell receptor beta chains sequenced from a single sample in a study of blood T cell repertoires in COVID-19. Clones were sequenced by immunoSEQ multiplex PCR, and TCRdb holds only the in-frame ones, with some missing. The data hold 350,000 to 450,000 clones, with around 88% observed a single time. Material: peripheral blood. These receptors were collected from a woman aged 60-70 years with COVID-19, enrolled during active disease.

The rearrangement links TRBV5-5 to TRBJ1-2, with 8 bases matching TRBD1. In germline, CDR1 is SGHKS, CDR2 YYEKEE (reference sequence). The CDR3 is made up of 13 amino acids. Trimming at V came to 2 bases and at J to 8 bases, leaving 5 bases not matched to a gene. In nucleotides, the CDR3 is TGTGCCAGCAGCTTCGGACAGGGCGCGGGCTACACCTTC. Its translation: CASSFGQGAGYTF.

The chain links TRBV11-3 to TRBJ1-2; D possibly corresponds to TRBD1 (6 bases). The CDR3 is 14 amino acids. Per the germline V gene, CDR1 is SGHNT and CDR2 is YENEEA. V lost 3 bases and J 0 bases, leaving 8 bases between the germline ends. Here the CDR3 reads CASSFTGSNYGYTF. The CDR3 DNA is TGTGCCAGCAGCTTTACAGGGTCTAACTATGGCTACACCTTC.

This clone has just one count. The chain has TRBV27 and TRBJ1-2; D might be TRBD1 (5 bases). In germline, CDR1 is MNHEY, CDR2 SMNVEV (reference sequence). Deletions cut 6 bases from V and 0 bases from J, with 11 bases between. The length of the CDR3 is 14 residues. The CDR3 nucleotides are TGTGCCAGCAGCTCCGGGGGGACTAACTATGGCTACACCTTC. It is translated as CASSSGGTNYGYTF.

The CDR3 sequence is CASSPGQANNSPLHF. The CDR3 bases are TGTGCCAGCAGCCCAGGGCAGGCTAATAATTCACCCCTCCACTTT. This chain connects TRBV7-6 to TRBJ1-6; possibly TRBD1 for D (5 bases). Germline V CDR1 and CDR2: SGHVS, FNYEAQ. Trimming took 5 bases from V and 5 from J, leaving 13 bases between them. The CDR3 is made up of 15 amino acids.

The CDR3 sequence is CASSSPRGGRGGRETQYF. As DNA, the CDR3 is TGCGCCAGCAGCTCCCCGAGAGGCGGGCGGGGGGGCCGAGAGACCCAGTACTTC. The chain employs TRBV5-1 and TRBJ2-5; 9 positions agree with TRBD2. This CDR3 contains 18 residues. Trimming cost V 3 bases and J 4 bases; bases outside gene matches: 16. Germline CDR1 SGHRS, CDR2 YFSETQ.

V is TRBV9 and J is TRBJ1-2; the match to TRBD1 covers 8 bases. With V trimmed by 4 bases and J by 4 bases, 12 bases remained unmatched. The CDR3 loop spans 16 amino acids. The germline V gene has CDR1 SGDLS and CDR2 YYNGEE. The DNA for the CDR3 is TGTGCCAGCAGCTTGGACAGGGCAGGGATGGGCTATGGCTACACCTTC. Translating gives CASSLDRAGMGYGYTF.

The chain is built from TRBV10-2 and TRBJ2-7, with 7 bases that match TRBD1. V was pared by 3 bases and J by 3 bases, with 8 bases of the junction left unmatched. The germline V gene has CDR1 WSHSY and CDR2 SAAADI. CDR3 size: 15 residues. DNA of the CDR3: TGCGCCAGCAGTGACAGGGGACAGCCCCGCTACGAGCAGTACTTC. Its protein product is CASSDRGQPRYEQYF.

Ten or more counts support this clone. The CDR3 DNA follows: TGTGCCAGCAGGCGGACAGGGGAGGGCTACACCTTC. This sequence encodes CASRRTGEGYTF. This chain uses TRBV6-5 with TRBJ1-2; 9 nucleotides match TRBD1. V shed 6 bases, J shed 8 bases, and the junction held 4 bases outside the gene matches. The length of the CDR3 is 12 residues. Per the germline V gene, CDR1 is MNHEY and CDR2 is SVGAGI.

The rearrangement joins TRBV4-2 to TRBJ2-3, with D perhaps matching TRBD2 (7 bases). Germline loops: CDR1 LGHNA, CDR2 YNFKEQ. Trimming left V 0 bases short and J 6 bases short, with 16 bases between. The CDR3 runs 16 residues. CDR3 protein: CASSQEWGGARDTQYF. Written as DNA, the CDR3 is TGTGCCAGCAGCCAAGAATGGGGGGGGGCCAGGGATACGCAGTATTTT.

V is TRBV7-2 and J is TRBJ2-5; 15 bases align to TRBD2. The junction had 5 bases not matched to a gene; V was cut back by 1 base and J by 5 bases. The germline CDR1 and CDR2 sequences are SGHTA and FQGNSA. CDR3 length: 17 amino acids. CDR3 DNA sequence: TGTGCCAGCAGCTTAGGGGGACTAGCGGGGGGCCTGGAGACCCAGTACTTC. It is translated as CASSLGGLAGGLETQYF.

V usage is TRBV19 and J usage is TRBJ2-3, with 11 bases fitting TRBD2. The V gene end was trimmed by 4 bases and the J gene end by 7 bases; junction bases not matched to a gene: 13. The CDR3 loop spans 17 amino acids. From germline, CDR1 is LNHDA and CDR2 SQIVND (reference sequence). In nucleotides, the CDR3 is TGTGCCAGTAGTAGGTCGGCGGGACTAGCGGACCGGAATACGCAGTATTTT. It codes for CASSRSAGLADRNTQYF.

The V and J genes are TRBV27 and TRBJ2-4; D remains unclear. The CDR3 is made up of 15 amino acids. The ends were cut back, 6 bases at V and 0 bases at J, with 12 bases in the middle. Germline V gene lookup returns CDR1 MNHEY and CDR2 SMNVEV (reference sequence). The CDR3 nucleotides are TGTGCCAGCAGAACTGTCGAGCTAGCCAAAAACATTCAGTACTTC. This sequence encodes CASRTVELAKNIQYF.

The CDR3 protein is CASSADSFNQPQHF. The CDR3 DNA is TGTGCCAGCAGCGCGGACAGCTTCAATCAGCCCCAGCATTTT. This chain connects TRBV7-9 to TRBJ1-5; TRBD1 is a possible D gene (6 bases). The CDR3 runs 14 residues. With 5 bases removed from V and 3 bases from J, the gap between germline ends came to 11 bases. Per germline, CDR1 SEHNR and CDR2 FQNEAQ (reference sequence).

A single count supports this clone. The chain couples TRBV4-3 to TRBJ2-7; D not certain. The CDR3 contains 15 residues. Trimming removed 1 base at V and 4 bases at J, with 14 bases between. Germline CDR1 and CDR2: LGHNA and YSLEER. CDR3 coding DNA: TGCGCCAGCAGCCAAGCCCTTGTGGCGGATTACGAGCAGTACTTC. Translating it yields CASSQALVADYEQYF.

The V call is TRBV7-2, the J call TRBJ2-5, with D possibly being TRBD1 (5 bases). Trimming cost V 4 bases and J 4 bases, with 13 bases left between them. Germline CDR1 reads SGHTA; CDR2 reads FQGNSA. The CDR3 spans 14 residues. As DNA, the CDR3 is TGTGCCAGCAGCTCTTATGGGGCTCGAGAGACCCAGTACTTC. This gives the protein CASSSYGARETQYF.

This clone has a single count. J is TRBJ2-7 and V is TRBV7-3; the match to TRBD1 covers 8 bases. CDR3 length equals 13 residues. Germline CDR1 reads SGHTA; CDR2 reads FQGTGA. J was trimmed by 13 bases and V by 5 bases; bases with no gene match: 13. CDR3 sequence: CASSPNPGQGIYF. The CDR3 region has the DNA TGTGCCAGCAGCCCCAACCCTGGACAGGGTATTTACTTC.

This rearrangement joins TRBV30 to TRBJ1-1, with D perhaps TRBD1 (5 bases). This CDR3 contains 13 residues. The germline V gene has CDR1 GTSNPN and CDR2 SVGIG (reference sequence). With 5 bases removed from V and 7 bases from J, the gap between germline ends came to 17 bases. CDR3 in DNA: TGTGCCTGGCACCGGGACTCCCTTGGTGAAGCTTTCTTT. Translation gives CAWHRDSLGEAFF.

The V call is TRBV5-4, the J call TRBJ2-3; 10 bases are shared with TRBD2. V lost 1 base to trimming and J lost 4 bases; unmatched junction nucleotides: 6. The CDR3 is 16 residues long. From germline, CDR1 is SGHNT and CDR2 YYREEE (reference sequence). The CDR3 DNA reads as TGTGCCAGCAGCTTGCAAAGCGGGGGGGCCCCAGATACGCAGTATTTT. Residues: CASSLQSGGAPDTQYF.

The rearrangement joins TRBV21-1 to TRBJ1-2; the table calls TRBD1, which could not be checked here. TRBV21-1 is described as a pseudogene. This CDR3 contains 14 residues. The CDR3 coding sequence is TGTGCCAGCAGCAGCCCCACGAGAAGGGGAGGCTACACCTTC. This encodes CASSSPTRRGGYTF.

This clone turned up a few times. The J gene is TRBJ1-6, the V gene TRBV13, with D tentatively TRBD1 (6 bases). Trimming stripped 0 bases from V and 9 bases from J, with 12 bases between. This CDR3 is 15 amino acids long. Germline CDR1 PRHDT, CDR2 FYEKMQ (reference sequence). The CDR3 DNA reads TGTGCCAGCAGCTTAGGGGGGGCCGGTACTTCACCCCTCCACTTT. The encoded protein is CASSLGGAGTSPLHF.

The V and J genes are TRBV5-6 and TRBJ1-1; TRBD1 might be the D (6 bases). V was cut by 4 bases and J by 2 bases, with 12 bases left in between. Germline CDR1 is SGHDT and CDR2 is YYEEEE. CDR3 length: 14 amino acids. The CDR3 nucleotides read TGTGCCAGCAGCGTAGCGGGACATAACACTGAAGCTTTCTTT. Translation gives CASSVAGHNTEAFF.

CDR3 in amino acids: CASSRGGAGGFEQFF. As DNA, the CDR3 is TGTGCCAGCAGCCGAGGTGGAGCGGGGGGCTTTGAGCAGTTCTTC. V gene TRBV5-4 combines with J gene TRBJ2-1, with 9 bases fitting TRBD2. The trim removed 4 bases at V and 9 bases at J, leaving 11 bases unmatched. CDR3 length: 15 residues. Germline CDR1 SGHNT, CDR2 YYREEE (reference sequence).

This clone has a single count. This rearrangement joins TRBV9 to TRBJ1-2; D not certain. V lost 4 bases to trimming and J lost 2 bases, with 12 bases between them. This CDR3 comprises 14 residues. CDR1 SGDLS and CDR2 YYNGEE come from the germline V gene. The CDR3 DNA sequence: TGTGCCAGCAGCCCCTCGGGAACAAACTATGGCTACACCTTC. Translating it yields CASSPSGTNYGYTF.

V is TRBV19 and J is TRBJ2-7, with 14 bases aligning to TRBD2. CDR1 is LNHDA, CDR2 SQIVND, per germline (reference sequence). The CDR3 consists of 17 residues. V lost 4 bases to trimming and J lost 1 base; unmatched junction nucleotides: 6. CDR3 coding DNA: TGTGCCAGTAGTACGCGGACTAGCGGGGGGTATTCCTACGAGCAGTACTTC. Translation: CASSTRTSGGYSYEQYF.

The chain recombines TRBV7-9 with TRBJ2-4, with 8 bases that match TRBD2. This CDR3 spans 15 amino acids. CDR1 and CDR2 from the germline V gene are SEHNR and FQNEAQ (reference sequence). V shed 5 bases, J shed 6 bases, and the junction held 9 bases outside the gene matches. CDR3 sequence reads: CASSPRASGGNIQYF. The CDR3 coding sequence is TGTGCCAGCAGCCCAAGGGCGAGCGGGGGAAACATTCAGTACTTC.

The rearrangement links TRBV5-5 to TRBJ2-1; 10 nucleotides match TRBD2. The trim removed 3 bases at V and 8 bases at J, leaving 11 bases unmatched. This CDR3 spans 16 amino acids. Germline CDR1 SGHKS, CDR2 YYEKEE (reference sequence). The CDR3 sequence: CASSWFSSGGMDEQFF. The DNA of the CDR3 is TGTGCCAGCAGCTGGTTTTCTAGCGGGGGTATGGATGAGCAGTTCTTC.